This T cell receptor (beta chain) was recovered during a study of T cell repertoires in cytomegalovirus infection. Trimming removed 7 bases at V and 10 bases at J, with 17 bases between. This CDR3 spans 14 amino acids. TCRdb processed the reads anew with MiXCR; each CDR3 protein has one entry. The data hold 200,000 to 250,000 distinct CDR3 sequences, with roughly 12% observed a single time. V and J are TRBV12-3 or TRBV12-4 and TRBJ1-6; D might be TRBD1 (5 bases). The receptor was isolated from a human donor in good health (CMV status not recorded). Some clones in this sample may be carry-over from other donors' samples. The sample taken for sequencing was PBMCs. The CDR3 region is CASTLGGEGSPLHF. CDR3 nucleotide sequence: TGTGCCAGCACGCTCGGGGGAGAGGGATCACCCCTCCACTTT.